This is a list of T cell receptor beta chains from one sample in a study of glioma-infiltrating T cells. A single record per CDR3 protein comes from TCRdb applying MiXCR to the multiplex PCR reads. Among about 180,000 distinct CDR3 sequences, more than 35% were seen once, and the ten largest hold over 4%. Sample: glioma tissue, nonneoplastic brain tissue, or PBMCs (not recorded which). The receptors come from a human donor with low-grade glioma or glioblastoma, undergoing nonglioma brain surgery, or in good health (not recorded which). Both conserved end residues are part of each CDR3. A D gene is named only where the DNA matches it firmly. Clone size appears in some rows only: once, few, many, or a class for an expanded clone.

.,TRBJ1-5,many,TRBV6-6,CASSYFRAEDQPQHF,TGTGCCAGCAGTTACTTCAGGGCTGAAGATCAGCCCCAGCATTTT
.,TRBJ2-2,.,TRBV10-3,CAISGGLRKTGELFF,TGTGCCATCAGTGGGGGGCTGAGGAAGACCGGGGAGCTGTTTTTT
.,TRBJ2-1,many,TRBV3-1,CASSQDLAGSGDEQFF,TGTGCCAGCAGCCAAGATCTAGCAGGGAGCGGTGATGAGCAGTTCTTC
.,TRBJ2-5,once,TRBV20-1,CSDVPSGRHQETQYF,TGCAGTGACGTCCCGTCTGGGAGGCACCAAGAGACCCAGTACTTC
.,TRBJ2-1,.,TRBV7-3,CASSLTLRGDNEQFF,TGTGCCAGCAGCTTAACGTTAAGGGGGGACAATGAGCAGTTCTTC
TRBD1,TRBJ1-5,many,TRBV28,CASRDSNQPQHF,TGTGCCAGCCGGGACAGTAATCAGCCCCAGCATTTT
.,TRBJ2-5,.,TRBV20-1,CSASSGAETQYF,TGCAGTGCTAGTAGTGGGGCAGAGACCCAGTACTTC
.,TRBJ1-1,.,TRBV20-1,CSANEGLLTEAFF,TGCAGTGCTAATGAGGGGTTGCTCACTGAAGCTTTCTTT
.,TRBJ2-7,.,TRBV12-3/TRBV12-4,CASCRWDEQYF,TGTGCCAGCTGCAGGTGGGACGAGCAGTACTTC
TRBD2,TRBJ2-7,many,TRBV6-1,CASTGLGSYEQYF,TGTGCCAGCACGGGACTAGGTTCCTACGAGCAGTACTTC
.,TRBJ2-2,.,TRBV28,CASSLIGARDGELFF,TGTGCCAGCAGTTTAATAGGGGCGCGGGACGGGGAGCTGTTTTTT
.,TRBJ1-2,.,TRBV5-1,CASSSMEAANYGYTF,TGCGCCAGCAGCTCTATGGAGGCAGCTAACTATGGCTACACCTTC
.,TRBJ2-3,.,TRBV5-1,CASGSGINTDTQYF,TGCGCCAGCGGCTCCGGGATCAACACAGATACGCAGTATTTT
TRBD1,TRBJ2-2,.,TRBV29-1,CSVTGTNTGELFF,TGCAGCGTGACAGGGACGAACACCGGGGAGCTGTTTTTT
.,TRBJ1-5,.,TRBV18,CASSPDDLRNQPQHF,TGTGCCAGCTCACCTGATGACCTTAGGAATCAGCCCCAGCATTTT
TRBD1,TRBJ2-7,many,TRBV18,CASSRGIGHEQYF,TGTGCCAGCTCCAGGGGGATTGGCCACGAGCAGTACTTC
.,TRBJ1-6,many,TRBV7-6,CASSSADSSPLHF,TGTGCCAGCAGCTCGGCCGACTCTTCACCCCTCCACTTT
.,TRBJ2-7,.,TRBV28,CASRSDHYF,TGTGCCAGCAGGAGCGACCATTACTTC
TRBD1,TRBJ2-7,many,TRBV20-1,CSASLGTAYEQYF,TGCAGTGCTTCTCTCGGGACAGCTTACGAGCAGTACTTC
TRBD2,TRBJ2-1,.,TRBV2,CARPGLAYNEQFF,TGTGCCCGACCGGGACTAGCGTACAATGAGCAGTTCTTC
.,TRBJ2-7,.,TRBV27,CASILSVVVYEQYF,TGTGCCAGCATCCTCAGTGTAGTGGTCTACGAGCAGTACTTC
TRBD1,TRBJ2-1,.,TRBV7-9,CASSVPGQGRPGYNEQFF,TGTGCCAGCAGCGTCCCGGGACAGGGGCGACCTGGCTACAATGAGCAGTTCTTC
.,TRBJ2-1,few,TRBV25-1,CASTQGHEQFF,TGTGCCAGCACCCAGGGGCATGAGCAGTTCTTC
.,TRBJ2-4,many,TRBV28,CASSSPFAIKNIQYF,TGTGCCAGCAGTTCCCCCTTTGCGATCAAAAACATTCAGTACTTC
.,TRBJ2-1,few,TRBV12-5,CASGLVQGFVNEQFF,TGTGCTAGTGGTTTGGTACAGGGTTTTGTGAATGAGCAGTTCTTC
.,TRBJ1-1,many,TRBV27,CASKETKNTEAFF,TGTGCCAGCAAGGAGACAAAGAACACTGAAGCTTTCTTT
.,TRBJ1-3,few,TRBV12-5,CASGLGKGNTIYF,TGTGCTAGTGGCCTGGGAAAGGGAAACACCATATATTTT
.,TRBJ1-6,few,TRBV3-1,CASSRTTSSSYNSPLHF,TGTGCCAGCAGCCGGACTACTTCGAGCTCCTATAATTCACCCCTCCACTTT
.,TRBJ2-1,many,TRBV2,CASYQSHVRGGGQFF,TGTGCCAGCTATCAATCCCACGTCCGGGGTGGGGGTCAGTTCTTC
.,TRBJ1-3,few,TRBV13,CASSPQGNTIYF,TGTGCCAGCAGCCCCCAAGGAAACACCATATATTTT
.,TRBJ2-7,few,TRBV5-1,CASSGGNRASYEQYF,TGCGCCAGCAGCGGTGGAAACAGGGCCTCCTACGAGCAGTACTTC
.,TRBJ2-1,once,TRBV6-5,CASGSQTRAYNEQFF,TGTGCCAGCGGTTCCCAGACGAGAGCCTACAATGAGCAGTTCTTC
TRBD2,TRBJ2-1,.,TRBV2,CASIWRSGGTYNERFF,TGTGCCAGCATATGGAGGAGCGGGGGAACTTACAATGAGCGGTTCTTC
TRBD2,TRBJ2-1,few,TRBV4-2,CASSRTEAGVPYNEQFF,TGTGCCAGCAGCCGCACCGAAGCGGGAGTTCCCTACAATGAGCAGTTCTTC
.,TRBJ2-4,.,TRBV28,CASSSWDKNIQYF,TGTGCCAGCAGTTCCTGGGACAAAAACATTCAGTACTTC
.,TRBJ1-1,many,TRBV6-6,CASSYSMLMNTEAFF,TGTGCCAGCAGTTACTCGATGCTGATGAACACTGAAGCTTTCTTT
.,TRBJ1-4,few,TRBV2,CASGALRSTNEKLFF,TGTGCCAGCGGGGCGTTGAGGTCAACTAATGAAAAACTGTTTTTT
.,TRBJ2-2,once,TRBV15,CATSRARGPTGKLFF,TGTGCCACCAGCAGAGCCCGGGGGCCCACCGGGAAGCTGTTTTTT
TRBD1,TRBJ2-2,many,TRBV27,CASVPGQGNTGELFF,TGTGCCAGCGTCCCGGGACAGGGAAACACCGGGGAGCTGTTTTTT
.,TRBJ1-2,many,TRBV15,CATSPTTDYGYTF,TGTGCCACCAGCCCCACAACTGACTATGGCTACACCTTC
TRBD1,TRBJ2-7,many,TRBV7-2,CASSMTGTSEQYF,TGTGCCAGCAGCATGACAGGGACGAGTGAGCAGTACTTC
.,TRBJ1-2,few,TRBV29-1,CSIRGLANYGYTF,TGCAGCATCCGGGGGTTAGCTAACTATGGCTACACCTTC
TRBD2,TRBJ2-7,many,TRBV20-1,CSARTSGSMEQYF,TGCAGTGCTCGGACTAGCGGGAGTATGGAGCAGTACTTC
.,TRBJ2-7,.,TRBV29-1,CSVEDLQSYEQYF,TGCAGCGTTGAAGACTTGCAGAGCTACGAGCAGTACTTC
.,TRBJ2-2,.,TRBV7-3,CASSPSYRGTGELFF,TGTGCCAGCAGCCCATCGTACCGAGGCACCGGGGAGCTGTTTTTT
TRBD2,TRBJ2-1,.,TRBV19,CAIRTSGTFEQFF,TGTGCCATTAGGACTAGCGGGACCTTTGAGCAGTTCTTC